One and the same sample provided the 6 T cell receptor beta chains below, sequenced in a study of blood T cell repertoires in COVID-19. Sequencing used immunoSEQ multiplex PCR; TCRdb keeps in-frame clones, though not all of them. The sample lists 200,000 to 300,000 clones; around 85% were seen once. Sequenced sample: PBMCs or T cells enriched from blood (not recorded which). The receptors shown here come from a woman aged 45 to 65 with acute COVID-19.

The chain couples TRBV7-2 to TRBJ2-5; D is ambiguous. CDR1 SGHTA and CDR2 FQGNSA come from the germline V gene. The CDR3 spans 13 residues. Trimming left V 2 bases short and J 5 bases short, with 9 bases between. CDR3 coding DNA: TGTGCCAGCAGCTTATGGCCATGGGAGACCCAGTACTTC. Protein product: CASSLWPWETQYF.

The V gene is TRBV7-2, the J gene TRBJ1-6; 9 nucleotides match TRBD1. The CDR3 has 14 amino acids. Germline CDR1 is SGHTA and CDR2 is FQGNSA. Trimming at V came to 4 bases and at J to 8 bases, leaving 3 bases not matched to a gene. The CDR3 is CASSSQGAYSPLHF. The CDR3, as DNA: TGTGCCAGCAGCTCACAGGGGGCGTATTCACCCCTCCACTTT.

CDR3 sequence (DNA): TGTGCCAGCAGCCCGACTAGCGGGGTTAGCACAGATACGCAGTATTTT. Amino acids: CASSPTSGVSTDTQYF. The chain has TRBV7-9 and TRBJ2-3, with 11 positions matching TRBD2. The germline V gene encodes CDR1 SEHNR and CDR2 FQNEAQ (reference sequence). The CDR3 spans 16 residues. The ends lost 5 bases at V and 0 bases at J; junction bases unmatched: 4.

This chain connects TRBV29-1 to TRBJ1-2, with a possible D match to TRBD1 (6 bases). Trimming removed 4 bases at V and 4 bases at J, with 16 bases between. This CDR3 spans 14 amino acids. The V gene's germline CDR1 is SQVTM and CDR2 ANQGSEA. CDR3: CSVAPRGEGYGYTF. DNA of the CDR3: TGCAGCGTTGCCCCGAGGGGGGAGGGCTATGGCTACACCTTC.

Here the CDR3 reads CASSIGTRPDGQFF. CDR3 bases: TGTGCCAGCAGCATCGGGACTCGGCCGGACGGGCAGTTCTTC. The V and J genes are TRBV21-1 and TRBJ2-1; TRBD2, the table's D call, lacks a check against the DNA. TRBV21-1 counts as a pseudogene. CDR3 length equals 14 residues.

The gene calls are TRBV6-5 and TRBJ1-1; 7 nucleotides line up with TRBD1. CDR1 and CDR2 from the germline V gene are MNHEY and SVGAGI. This CDR3 contains 15 residues. J gave up 0 bases and V 0 bases, and 1 base lay outside the gene matches. Here the CDR3 DNA reads TGTGCCAGCAGTTACTCGACAGGGTTGAACACTGAAGCTTTCTTT. It yields the protein CASSYSTGLNTEAFF.